This T cell receptor beta chain was retrieved from a study of T cell repertoires in cytomegalovirus infection. Turning to the study itself: Peptides in the study included HLA-C-restricted and HLA-B-restricted CMV epitopes. From public TCR beta signatures came an indication of both CMV infection and matching HLA type. Study results and caveats: CMV carriers having the relevant HLA were flagged by cumulative public TCR beta family frequency. Across the ex vivo response, the dominant clonotypes were HLA-C-restricted CMV-specific TCR beta clonotypes.

The germline V gene encodes CDR1 SQVTM and CDR2 ANQGSEA. The ends were cut back, 0 bases at V and 5 bases at J, with 16 bases in the middle. The CDR3 has 15 residues. On this clonotype: Its matching antigen is unknown.

A single record per CDR3 protein comes from TCRdb applying MiXCR to the reads. The table lists about 220,000 distinct CDR3 sequences, about 39% of them singletons. This receptor was taken from a human donor in good health (CMV status not recorded). Some clones in this sample may be carry-over from other donors' samples. The gene calls are TRBV29-1 and TRBJ1-2; D unresolved. This sample comprised CD8+ T cells from cultured PBMCs, obtained from culture after CMV antigen stimulation. CDR3 in amino acids: CSVEEFNGQGYGYTF. CDR3 sequence (DNA): TGCAGCGTTGAAGAGTTCAACGGGCAAGGGTATGGCTACACCTTC.